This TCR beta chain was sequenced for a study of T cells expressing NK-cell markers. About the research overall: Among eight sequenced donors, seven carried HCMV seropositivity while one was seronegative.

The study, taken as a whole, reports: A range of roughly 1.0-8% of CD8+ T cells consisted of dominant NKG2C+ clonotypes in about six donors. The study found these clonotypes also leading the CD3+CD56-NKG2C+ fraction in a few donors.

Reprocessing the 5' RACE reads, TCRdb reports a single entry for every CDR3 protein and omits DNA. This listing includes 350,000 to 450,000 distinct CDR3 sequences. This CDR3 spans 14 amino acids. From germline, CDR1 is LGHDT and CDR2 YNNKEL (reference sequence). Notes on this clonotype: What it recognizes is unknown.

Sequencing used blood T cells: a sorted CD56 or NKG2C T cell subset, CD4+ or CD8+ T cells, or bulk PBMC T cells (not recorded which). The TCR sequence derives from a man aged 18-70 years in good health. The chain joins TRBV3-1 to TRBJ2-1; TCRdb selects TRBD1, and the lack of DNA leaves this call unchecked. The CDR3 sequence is CASSKKGGGGEQFF.